Listed here are 27 T cell receptor beta chains from one sample, sequenced in a study of T-cell memory formation after mild COVID-19. Each CDR3 protein is one row after TCRdb ran MiXCR on the 5' RACE reads. The sample includes roughly 130,000 distinct CDR3 sequences, about 5.9% of them seen just once. Sequenced input: PBMCs or a T cell subset sorted from them (not recorded which). The source is an adult woman who had mild COVID-19 (a few samples of this study predate the infection). Cell type and time point are not known.

This chain joins TRBV12-3 or TRBV12-4 and TRBJ1-1; D is unresolved. The CDR3 sequence is 11 residues long. V was trimmed by 8 bases and J by 7 bases, leaving 11 bases between them. The CDR3 is CASSSIREAFF. The CDR3 nucleotides are TGTGCCAGCTCCTCTATCCGTGAAGCTTTCTTT.

Only a few counts were recorded for this clonotype. This chain links TRBV5-5 with TRBJ2-7; 7 bases are a match to TRBD1. J was trimmed by 4 bases and V by 3 bases; bases with no gene match: 7. The CDR3 loop spans 14 amino acids. The germline V gene has CDR1 SGHKS and CDR2 YYEKEE (reference sequence). The CDR3 sequence is CASSSKQGLYEQYF. For the CDR3, the DNA is TGTGCCAGCAGCTCCAAACAGGGGTTGTACGAGCAGTACTTC.

This clonotype has just a few counts. The chain is built from TRBV30 and TRBJ2-3; D unresolved. This CDR3 contains 13 residues. Germline values: CDR1 GTSNPN, CDR2 SVGIG (reference sequence). V was shortened by 8 bases and J by 0 bases, with 12 bases between the two germline ends. In DNA form, the CDR3 reads TGTGCCCTGGTCCGGCAGAGCACAGATACGCAGTATTTT. The encoded protein is CALVRQSTDTQYF.

This clonotype has only a few counts. The V and J genes are TRBV30 and TRBJ2-7; D is perhaps TRBD1 (5 bases). This CDR3 spans 11 amino acids. V gave up 8 bases and J gave up 4 bases, with 12 bases separating them. Germline V gene sequence: CDR1 GTSNPN, CDR2 SVGIG (reference sequence). The DNA of the CDR3 is TGTGCCCGCCGACAGAATTACGAGCAGTACTTC. Translation: CARRQNYEQYF.

This clonotype was recorded a few times. The genes are TRBV5-1 and TRBJ2-1; 10 nucleotides agree with TRBD1. This CDR3 has 16 residues. The germline V gene has CDR1 SGHRS and CDR2 YFSETQ. After removal of 0 bases from V and 2 bases from J, the junction contained 2 bases not matched to a gene. Here the CDR3 DNA reads TGCGCCAGCAGCTTGGTTGGACAGGGGGCCTACAATGAGCAGTTCTTC. Translating it yields CASSLVGQGAYNEQFF. The whole variable domain, filled in from reference TRBV5-1 and TRBJ2-1, reads KAGVTQTPRYLIKTRGQQVTLSCSPISGHRSVSWYQQTPGQGLQFLFEYFSETQRNKGNFPGRFSGRQFSNSRSEMNVSTLELGDSALYLCASSLVGQGAYNEQFFGPGTRLTVL.

This clonotype turned up a few times. The genes are TRBV7-3 and TRBJ2-3; TRBD2 matches 7 bases. Germline CDR1 is SGHTA and CDR2 is FQGTGA. The CDR3 length is 14 residues. With 1 base clipped from V and 7 bases from J, the junction kept 5 bases outside the gene matches. The CDR3 loop is CASSLSAGGNTQYF. The DNA of the CDR3 is TGTGCCAGCAGCTTAAGCGCCGGGGGGAATACGCAGTATTTT.

This clonotype has at least ten counts. This sequence joins TRBV10-3 and TRBJ2-1, with 11 bases matching TRBD2. CDR3 length: 16 amino acids. The germline gives CDR1 ENHRY, CDR2 SYGVKD. V dropped 7 bases and J dropped 0; count of bases not matched to a gene: 5. CDR3 nucleotides: TGTGCCATCACTGGGACTAGCGGAACCTCCTACAATGAGCAGTTCTTC. Translation: CAITGTSGTSYNEQFF.

This clonotype has at least ten counts. J is TRBJ2-2 and V is TRBV7-2, with D perhaps TRBD1 or TRBD2 (5 bases each). CDR3 size: 16 residues. Germline CDR1 is SGHTA and CDR2 is FQGNSA. Trimming removed 2 bases at V and 3 bases at J, with 13 bases between. In DNA, the CDR3 is TGTGCCAGCAGCTTATTAAGGGGACCCCACACCGGGGAGCTGTTTTTT. Amino acid sequence: CASSLLRGPHTGELFF.

This clonotype has at least ten counts. The chain combines TRBV27 with TRBJ2-3; D remains ambiguous. CDR1 is MNHEY and CDR2 is SMNVEV in the germline V gene (reference sequence). V lost 6 bases and J 1 base, leaving 17 bases between the germline ends. This CDR3 is built from 16 residues. The CDR3 protein is CASRLNGIGGTDTQYF. The CDR3 coding sequence is TGTGCCAGCAGGTTAAACGGAATTGGAGGCACAGATACGCAGTATTTT.

This clonotype has more than one count but fewer than ten. The chain links TRBV12-3 or TRBV12-4 to TRBJ1-5; D unresolved. V shed 5 bases and J shed 4 bases, with 18 bases lying between them. The CDR3 totals 16 residues. The CDR3 DNA follows: TGTGCCAGCAGTCGAAGCGGGAATCAAATAAATCAGCCCCAGCATTTT. Its protein product is CASSRSGNQINQPQHF.

In its sample, this clonotype was seen many times. V is TRBV6-5 and J is TRBJ2-1, with TRBD1 matching over 8 bases. The CDR3 is made up of 16 amino acids. With V trimmed by 6 bases and J by 4 bases, 11 bases remained unmatched. Germline V gives CDR1 MNHEY, CDR2 SVGAGI. The CDR3 is CASRPGWDRSYNEQFF. In DNA form, the CDR3 reads TGTGCCAGCAGGCCAGGCTGGGACAGGAGTTACAATGAGCAGTTCTTC.

Only a few counts were recorded for this clonotype. J is TRBJ1-1 and V is TRBV18; no firm D call. The CDR3 length is 13 residues. V shed 3 bases and J shed 1 base, with 6 bases lying between them. Germline V gives CDR1 KGHSH, CDR2 LQKENI. The CDR3 loop reads CASSPEGNTEAFF. CDR3 nucleotide sequence: TGTGCCAGCTCACCGGAAGGGAACACTGAAGCTTTCTTT.

CDR3 DNA sequence: TGCAGTGCTAAAGTGGGAGATGGCTACACCTTC. Residues: CSAKVGDGYTF. This sequence joins TRBV20-1 and TRBJ1-2; D is undetermined. The CDR3 has 11 residues. Trimming removed 4 bases at V and 6 bases at J, with 9 bases between. Per germline, CDR1 DFQATT and CDR2 SNEGSKA (reference sequence).

The sample holds many counts of this clonotype. V and J are TRBV10-3 and TRBJ2-2; TRBD2 matches 12 bases. Germline trimming cut 4 bases from V and 3 bases from J; bases unmatched to any gene: 12. The CDR3 sequence is 19 residues long. CDR1 is ENHRY and CDR2 is SYGVKD in the germline V gene. In nucleotides, the CDR3 is TGTGCCATCAGTGGATCCGGACTAGCGGGGCCCTCGCACACCGGGGAGCTGTTTTTT. Protein product: CAISGSGLAGPSHTGELFF.

The sample holds many counts of this clonotype. This chain links TRBV24-1 with TRBJ2-5; D remains ambiguous. With 4 bases removed from V and 0 bases from J, the gap between germline ends came to 11 bases. The CDR3 spans 15 residues. Germline V gene sequence: CDR1 KGHDR, CDR2 SFDVKD. CDR3 protein: CATSESRRNQETQYF. CDR3 coding DNA: TGTGCCACCAGTGAATCTAGGCGGAACCAAGAGACCCAGTACTTC.

This clonotype was seen repeatedly, ten times or more. The rearrangement links TRBV7-2 to TRBJ2-7; TRBD2 aligns across 8 bases. CDR3 size: 15 residues. Germline trimming cut 7 bases from V and 1 base from J; bases unmatched to any gene: 9. The germline CDR1 and CDR2 sequences are SGHTA and FQGNSA. The DNA for the CDR3 is TGTGCCAGCAACCCGCAAGCGGGGGCATCCTACGAGCAGTACTTC. This encodes CASNPQAGASYEQYF.

This clonotype has a handful of counts. CDR3 in amino acids: CASSLVSRGIETQYF. The CDR3 coding sequence is TGTGCCAGCAGCTTAGTCTCCAGGGGGATAGAGACCCAGTACTTC. The V and J genes are TRBV7-8 and TRBJ2-5; 7 nucleotides match TRBD1. With V trimmed by 1 base and J by 4 bases, 6 bases remained unmatched. The CDR3 runs 15 residues. The germline gives CDR1 SGHVS, CDR2 FQNEAQ.

This chain joins TRBV19 and TRBJ2-3; D might be TRBD2 (6 bases). The germline V gene encodes CDR1 LNHDA and CDR2 SQIVND (reference sequence). The CDR3 covers 16 residues. V was cut by 5 bases and J by 0 bases, with 15 bases left in between. This chain's CDR3 is CASSSPGSGSTDTQYF. The CDR3 bases are TGTGCCAGTAGTTCACCCGGGAGCGGTAGCACAGATACGCAGTATTTT.

This clonotype was counted a few times. In DNA, the CDR3 is TGTGCCAGCTCACCACAGGGTATGAACACTGAAGCTTTCTTT. Its translation: CASSPQGMNTEAFF. The chain employs TRBV7-2 and TRBJ1-1, with D perhaps matching TRBD1 (6 bases). There are 14 residues in the CDR3. The germline V gene encodes CDR1 SGHTA and CDR2 FQGNSA. The V end was cut by 8 bases, the J end by 0 bases, with 13 bases between.

This clonotype was seen at least ten times. V is TRBV12-3 or TRBV12-4 and J is TRBJ2-3; D gene uncertain. Trimming pared 5 bases from V and 10 bases from J, leaving 13 bases between. This CDR3 is built from 12 residues. Here the CDR3 DNA reads TGTGCCAGCAGTCCTATAGACGGAGCGCAGTATTTT. Amino acids: CASSPIDGAQYF.

The chain recombines TRBV12-5 with TRBJ2-2, with D perhaps given as TRBD1 or TRBD2 (5 bases each). The germline CDR1 and CDR2 sequences are LGHNT and FRNRAP. There are 18 residues in the CDR3. Between the trimmed V and J ends, which lost 2 bases and 3 bases, there was a span of 19 bases. CDR3 loop: CASGLSTGWGAHTGELFF. CDR3 coding DNA: TGTGCTAGTGGTTTGTCGACGGGATGGGGCGCACACACCGGGGAGCTGTTTTTT.

The chain recombines TRBV29-1 with TRBJ1-1, with D possibly being TRBD1 (5 bases). The germline V and J ends were trimmed by 4 bases and 5 bases, with 14 bases remaining between them. CDR1 and CDR2 (germline): SQVTM, ANQGSEA. CDR3 length: 13 amino acids. This chain's CDR3 is CSVVKGRETEAFF. The CDR3 nucleotides are TGCAGCGTTGTCAAGGGGCGGGAGACTGAAGCTTTCTTT.

This clonotype was picked up a small number of times. The chain is built from TRBV29-1 and TRBJ1-1; a possible D gene is TRBD1 (6 bases). Trimming removed 2 bases at V and 1 base at J, with 8 bases between. This CDR3 has 13 residues. Germline CDR1 is SQVTM and CDR2 is ANQGSEA. The CDR3 DNA sequence: TGCAGCGTTGAACAGACAGGGAACACTGAAGCTTTCTTT. Its translation is CSVEQTGNTEAFF.

This clonotype was observed a handful of times. The CDR3 sequence: CASSQARVGDTQYF. DNA for the CDR3: TGTGCCAGCAGCCAAGCCCGAGTGGGGGATACGCAGTATTTT. The chain is built from TRBV4-2 and TRBJ2-3; D is uncertain. Trimming took 1 base from V and 6 from J, leaving 11 bases between them. There are 14 residues in the CDR3. The germline CDR1 and CDR2 sequences are LGHNA and YNFKEQ.

This clonotype showed up just a few times. A read error may produce the germline difference seen at one junction end. This rearrangement joins TRBV12-3 or TRBV12-4 to TRBJ2-1; D ambiguous. CDR3 size: 16 residues. The CDR3 loop reads CASTTMVLVAYNEQLF. The CDR3 DNA is TGTGCCAGCACGACCATGGTGCTAGTAGCCTACAATGAGCAGCTCTTC.

The gene calls are TRBV5-6 and TRBJ2-5; 11 nucleotides match TRBD2. CDR3 size: 15 residues. The V and J ends lost 7 bases and 2 bases, in that order; junction bases with no gene match: 7. Germline CDR1 and CDR2: SGHDT and YYEEEE. The CDR3 bases are TGTGCCAGCCTTGTAGCGGGGGGGCCTCAAGAGACCCAGTACTTC. Its translation: CASLVAGGPQETQYF.

This clonotype was counted only a few times. The rearrangement joins TRBV20-1 to TRBJ2-7; 9 nucleotides line up with TRBD1. In germline, CDR1 is DFQATT, CDR2 SNEGSKA (reference sequence). The CDR3 covers 13 residues. The J segment lost 5 bases and the V segment lost 4 bases, leaving 6 bases of the junction unmatched. CDR3 coding DNA: TGCAGTGCTATAGGACAGGGGAACGACGAGCAGTACTTC. Its protein product is CSAIGQGNDEQYF.